The 22 T cell receptor beta chains reported below all come from one sample, sequenced in a study of T cell responses to AZD1222 COVID-19 vaccine (dated by TCRdb to the early 2020s). The library was built by means of the immunoSEQ multiplex PCR assay. The clones in this table, taken by TCRdb from immuneACCESS, are in-frame only. Not every clone is retained; where verified, under half of the shortfall comes from an unresolved V gene, and the cause of the rest is unknown. Present in this sample are 250,000 to 300,000 clones, 90% to 95% of which were seen just once. Clones ranked in the top ten supply roughly 0.5% of the sample. In the paper's terms, the time point label means: about 28 days (+/-7) after the second vaccine dose. The starting material was peripheral blood, obtained 28 days after the second AZD1222 dose. The receptors derive from an adult who received the AZD1222 COVID-19 vaccine.

This chain links TRBV6-5 with TRBJ2-7; a possible D gene is TRBD1 (6 bases). CDR3 length: 13 amino acids. V was clipped by 8 bases and J by 2 bases, with 13 bases between them. CDR1 MNHEY and CDR2 SVGAGI come from the germline V gene. The CDR3 sequence is CASALGATYEQYF. The CDR3, as DNA: TGTGCCAGCGCATTGGGGGCAACCTACGAGCAGTACTTC.

The rearrangement uses TRBV5-1 and TRBJ2-7; no firm D call. The CDR3 loop spans 14 amino acids. The germline V gene encodes CDR1 SGHRS and CDR2 YFSETQ. Trimming removed 5 bases at V and 3 bases at J, with 15 bases between. The CDR3 sequence: CASRHPVGDYEQYF. CDR3 sequence (DNA): TGCGCCAGCAGGCACCCGGTCGGAGACTACGAGCAGTACTTC. Complete variable domain (other parts from reference TRBV5-1 and TRBJ2-7): KAGVTQTPRYLIKTRGQQVTLSCSPISGHRSVSWYQQTPGQGLQFLFEYFSETQRNKGNFPGRFSGRQFSNSRSEMNVSTLELGDSALYLCASRHPVGDYEQYFGPGTRLTVT.

The gene calls are TRBV12-3 or TRBV12-4 and TRBJ1-2, with 8 bases lining up with TRBD1. The CDR3 has 13 amino acids. V trimming: 6 bases; J trimming: 5 bases; junction bases outside the gene matches: 5. The CDR3 coding sequence is TGTGCCAGCAGGCAGGGGGCAGGGTATGGCTACACCTTC. Translating gives CASRQGAGYGYTF.

This chain uses TRBV3-1 (or the pseudogene TRBV3-2) with TRBJ2-7; D may be TRBD2 (5 bases). The CDR3 loop spans 14 amino acids. In germline, CDR1 is LGHDT, CDR2 YNNKEL (reference sequence). V lost 4 bases and J lost 4, with 14 bases in between. The chain's CDR3 is CASSPRLGGYEQYF. CDR3 in DNA: TGTGCCAGCAGCCCCAGGTTGGGCGGGTACGAGCAGTACTTC.

The chain is built from TRBV27 and TRBJ2-7; 10 bases line up with TRBD2. CDR3 length: 14 residues. Per germline, CDR1 MNHEY and CDR2 SMNVEV (reference sequence). The V segment lost 4 bases and the J segment 2 bases; nucleotides outside the gene matches: 2. CDR3 DNA sequence: TGTGCCAGCAGTTCAGCGGGGGGGACCTACGAGCAGTACTTC. It encodes CASSSAGGTYEQYF.

The chain combines TRBV29-1 with TRBJ1-1, with 7 bases that match TRBD1. Germline CDR1 is SQVTM and CDR2 is ANQGSEA. V was clipped by 5 bases and J by 4 bases; unmatched bases: 10. CDR3 length equals 14 residues. DNA of the CDR3: TGCAGCGTTCTAAAGACAGGGTGGGGCACTGAAGCTTTCTTT. It specifies CSVLKTGWGTEAFF. The complete variable domain, with remaining parts taken from reference TRBV29-1 and TRBJ1-1, reads SAVISQKPSRDICQRGTSLTIQCQVDSQVTMMFWYRQQPGQSLTLIATANQGSEATYESGFVIDKFPISRPNLTFSTLTVSNMSPEDSSIYLCSVLKTGWGTEAFFGQGTRLTVV.

The chain carries TRBV29-1 and TRBJ2-7, with 13 bases fitting TRBD2. Germline-derived CDR1 and CDR2 are SQVTM and ANQGSEA. This CDR3 spans 15 amino acids. V gave up 5 bases and J gave up 0 bases; unmatched junction bases: 4. DNA for the CDR3: TGCAGCGTTTCCGGGACTAGCGGGAACTCCTACGAGCAGTACTTC. This sequence encodes CSVSGTSGNSYEQYF.

The CDR3 DNA reads as TGTGCCAGCAGCGTAGAAGGGAATCGGTCACCCCTCCACTTT. Translated: CASSVEGNRSPLHF. The V gene is TRBV9, the J gene TRBJ1-6; D unclear. CDR1 and CDR2 from the germline V gene are SGDLS and YYNGEE. The length of the CDR3 is 14 residues. Between the trimmed V and J ends, which lost 0 bases and 10 bases, there was a span of 11 bases.

In this sample, this clone turned up once. The same CDR3 also results from other DNA sequences found in this sample. The J gene is TRBJ1-5, the V gene TRBV18; D ambiguous. There are 13 residues in the CDR3. Between the trimmed V and J ends, which lost 2 bases and 2 bases, there was a span of 4 bases. Germline CDR1 KGHSH, CDR2 LQKENI. The CDR3 DNA reads TGTGCCAGCTCACCAGGGGGCAATCAGCCCCAGCATTTT. This sequence encodes CASSPGGNQPQHF. The whole variable domain, remainder taken from reference TRBV18 and TRBJ1-5, is NAGVMQNPRHLVRRRGQEARLRCSPMKGHSHVYWYRQLPEEGLKFMVYLQKENIIDESGMPKERFSAEFPKEGPSILRIQQVVRGDSAAYFCASSPGGNQPQHFGDGTRLSIL.

This chain connects TRBV6-5 to TRBJ2-7, with TRBD2 matching over 12 bases. Germline-derived CDR1 and CDR2 are MNHEY and SVGAGI. V was pared by 5 bases and J by 5 bases, with 4 bases of the junction left unmatched. CDR3 size: 14 residues. The DNA for the CDR3 is TGTGCCAGCAGTCCACTAGCGGGAGGAAACGAGCAGTACTTC. Residues: CASSPLAGGNEQYF.

V is TRBV6-6 and J is TRBJ1-1; weak D call: TRBD1 (6 bases). From germline, CDR1 is MNHNY and CDR2 SVGAGI (reference sequence). V was shortened by 5 bases and J by 3 bases, with 25 bases between the two germline ends. The CDR3 consists of 18 residues. The CDR3: CASSPVLSMTGAYTEAFF. DNA of the CDR3: TGTGCCAGCAGTCCCGTACTTTCTATGACAGGAGCCTACACTGAAGCTTTCTTT.

The J gene is TRBJ1-5, the V gene TRBV19; D call uncertain. Deletions cut 10 bases from V and 5 bases from J, with 12 bases between. Germline values: CDR1 LNHDA, CDR2 SQIVND (reference sequence). This CDR3 comprises 12 residues. The CDR3 region is CATPQEDQPQHF. CDR3 sequence (DNA): TGTGCCACCCCCCAGGAGGATCAGCCCCAGCATTTT.

In this sample, this clone turned up many times. Germline is not matched at one junction end, which may reflect a read error. The chain is built from TRBV7-9 and TRBJ2-4; 12 nucleotides agree with TRBD2. CDR1 and CDR2 from the germline V gene are SEHNR and FQNEAQ (reference sequence). This CDR3 spans 15 amino acids. CDR3 sequence: CASSLAGGAKNIQYF. The CDR3 region has the DNA TGTGCCAGCAGCCTAGCGGGAGGGGCCAAAAACATTCAGTACTTC.

This sequence joins TRBV15 and TRBJ2-5; TRBD1 matches at 7 bases. The trim removed 1 base at V and 5 bases at J, leaving 4 bases unmatched. This CDR3 contains 14 residues. Germline V gives CDR1 LNHNV, CDR2 YYDKDF (reference sequence). Written as DNA, the CDR3 is TGTGCCACCAGCAGAGGAGGGGGCTTGGAGACCCAGTACTTC. Amino acid sequence: CATSRGGGLETQYF.

This sequence joins TRBV2 and TRBJ2-7; D uncertain. V was cut by 1 base and J by 2 bases, with 9 bases left in between. Germline V gives CDR1 SNHLY, CDR2 FYNNEI. The CDR3 is made up of 14 amino acids. Here the CDR3 reads CASSEGPATYEQYF. CDR3 nucleotides: TGTGCCAGCAGTGAAGGCCCTGCGACCTACGAGCAGTACTTC. Full variable domain (rest looked up from reference TRBV2 and TRBJ2-7): EPEVTQTPSHQVTQMGQEVILRCVPISNHLYFYWYRQILGQKVEFLVSFYNNEISEKSEIFDDQFSVERPDGSNFTLKIRSTKLEDSAMYFCASSEGPATYEQYFGPGTRLTVT.

The sample holds one count of this clone. This chain connects TRBV15 to TRBJ2-7; the D gene is possibly TRBD1 (5 bases). The germline CDR1 and CDR2 sequences are LNHNV and YYDKDF (reference sequence). V lost 1 base, J lost 5 bases, and 9 bases lay in between. This CDR3 region has 13 residues. CDR3 DNA: TGTGCCACCAGCAGAGCCAGGGTTCACGAGCAGTACTTC. It yields the protein CATSRARVHEQYF. The full variable domain, its missing parts supplied by reference TRBV15 and TRBJ2-7, is DAMVIQNPRYQVTQFGKPVTLSCSQTLNHNVMYWYQQKSSQAPKLLFHYYDKDFNNEADTPDNFQSRRPNTSFCFLDIRSPGLGDTAMYLCATSRARVHEQYFGPGTRLTVT.

The chain employs TRBV19 and TRBJ1-5; 8 bases map to TRBD1. This CDR3 is built from 14 residues. The germline V gene encodes CDR1 LNHDA and CDR2 SQIVND (reference sequence). V trimming: 8 bases; J trimming: 2 bases; junction bases outside the gene matches: 5. Here the CDR3 reads CASGRGQGNQPQHF. The CDR3 DNA follows: TGTGCCAGTGGCAGGGGGCAGGGCAATCAGCCCCAGCATTTT.

V is TRBV24-1 and J is TRBJ2-2; a possible D gene is TRBD1 (5 bases). The CDR3 is 17 residues long. From germline, CDR1 is KGHDR and CDR2 SFDVKD. V lost 3 bases to trimming and J lost 0 bases, with 13 bases between them. Here the CDR3 DNA reads TGTGCCACCAGTGATCCCCTCGACAGCTCGAACACCGGGGAGCTGTTTTTT. Its translation: CATSDPLDSSNTGELFF.

The gene calls are TRBV5-1 and TRBJ1-4; TRBD1 matches 8 bases. The germline gives CDR1 SGHRS, CDR2 YFSETQ. Trimming at V came to 1 base and at J to 2 bases, leaving 4 bases not matched to a gene. The CDR3 sequence is 16 residues long. CDR3 nucleotide sequence: TGCGCCAGCAGCTTGACAGGGGGGGCGACTAATGAAAAACTGTTTTTT. Encoded protein: CASSLTGGATNEKLFF.

This clone showed up just once. The gene calls are TRBV27 and TRBJ2-5; 8 bases align to TRBD2. The CDR3 totals 16 residues. CDR1 MNHEY and CDR2 SMNVEV come from the germline V gene (reference sequence). The V gene end was trimmed by 1 base and the J gene end by 0 bases; junction bases not matched to a gene: 4. The CDR3 here is CASSLLAGGNQETQYF. CDR3 in DNA: TGTGCCAGCAGTTTATTGGCGGGGGGCAACCAAGAGACCCAGTACTTC.

Details on this clone: Germline is not matched at one junction end, which may reflect a read error. This chain links TRBV2 with TRBJ1-6, with D perhaps matching TRBD1 (5 bases). Germline CDR1 is SNHLY and CDR2 is FYNNEI. This CDR3 has 13 residues. As DNA, the CDR3 is TGTGCCAGCAGGCGGACAATGGACGGGTTCGGGGACTTT. It is translated as CASRRTMDGFGDF.

The chain recombines TRBV5-1 with TRBJ1-1; D is possibly TRBD1 (5 bases). Looked up from germline, CDR1 is SGHRS and CDR2 is YFSETQ. V was pared by 4 bases and J by 1 base, with 14 bases between. The CDR3 is 15 amino acids. The CDR3 DNA reads as TGCGCCAGCAGCATTGGAACTGGGGCGAACACTGAAGCTTTCTTT. Protein sequence: CASSIGTGANTEAFF. Variable domain in full (rest from reference TRBV5-1 and TRBJ1-1): KAGVTQTPRYLIKTRGQQVTLSCSPISGHRSVSWYQQTPGQGLQFLFEYFSETQRNKGNFPGRFSGRQFSNSRSEMNVSTLELGDSALYLCASSIGTGANTEAFFGQGTRLTVV.